Listed below are T cell receptor beta chains from one sample, sequenced in a study of technical replicates of blood from several donors. The data were produced by immunoSEQ multiplex PCR, yet TCRdb's version contains in-frame clones alone and is incomplete. The sample comprises approximately 59,000 clones, more than 75% of which are singletons, and more than 4.5% rests with the top ten. Sequencing input: PBMCs. The receptors stem from a human donor in good health. Some clones in this sample may be carry-over from other donors' samples. CDR3s include the opening cysteine and the closing phenylalanine or tryptophan. The D gene is left open where the match is weak. Rows may omit the clone size; those that give it use once, few, many or a size class.

J gene: TRBJ1-4
D gene: NA
V gene: TRBV6-6
clone size: NA
CDR3 DNA: TGTGCCAGCAGTTACATCACAGGGCCAACTAATGAAAAACTGTTTTTT
CDR3 protein: CASSYITGPTNEKLFF

J gene: TRBJ2-1
D gene: TRBD2
V gene: TRBV4-3
clone size: NA
CDR3 DNA: TGCGCCAGCAGCCAAGATATCGGGTGGACTAGCGGGAGTTACAATGAGCAGTTCTTC
CDR3 protein: CASSQDIGWTSGSYNEQFF

J gene: TRBJ2-5
D gene: TRBD2
V gene: TRBV19
clone size: NA
CDR3 DNA: TGTGCCAGTAGTATAGAAGCTAGCGGGGGAGAGACCCAGTACTTC
CDR3 protein: CASSIEASGGETQYF

J gene: TRBJ1-1
D gene: TRBD1
V gene: TRBV27
clone size: NA
CDR3 DNA: TGTGCCAGCAGCCTACCGGGACAGCAAGCCACTGAAGCTTTCTTT
CDR3 protein: CASSLPGQQATEAFF

J gene: TRBJ2-6
D gene: NA
V gene: TRBV4-2
clone size: NA
CDR3 DNA: TGTGCCAGCAGCCCCCCCCAGGGCCTCTCTGGGGCCAACGTCCTGACTTTC
CDR3 protein: CASSPPQGLSGANVLTF

J gene: TRBJ2-7
D gene: NA
V gene: TRBV4-2
clone size: NA
CDR3 DNA: TGTGCCAGCAGCCAAGATCGGCAGGGAACGAACGAGCAGTACTTC
CDR3 protein: CASSQDRQGTNEQYF

J gene: TRBJ1-1
D gene: NA
V gene: TRBV7-6
clone size: few
CDR3 DNA: TGTGCCAGCAGCTTAGCGGGAGGGATACGGAACACTGAAGCTTTCTTT
CDR3 protein: CASSLAGGIRNTEAFF

J gene: TRBJ1-1
D gene: TRBD1
V gene: TRBV10-3
clone size: NA
CDR3 DNA: TGTGCCATCAGTGATCACAGGGGTGGGGGGACTGAAGCTTTCTTT
CDR3 protein: CAISDHRGGGTEAFF

J gene: TRBJ2-7
D gene: TRBD2
V gene: TRBV6-5
clone size: NA
CDR3 DNA: TGTGCCAGCAGCTCTAGCGGGATGTACTACGAGCAGTACTTC
CDR3 protein: CASSSSGMYYEQYF

J gene: TRBJ1-6
D gene: NA
V gene: TRBV19
clone size: NA
CDR3 DNA: TGTGCCAGTAGTATAGATTCCAGGGATAATTCACCCCTCCACTTT
CDR3 protein: CASSIDSRDNSPLHF

J gene: TRBJ1-1
D gene: NA
V gene: TRBV19
clone size: NA
CDR3 DNA: TGTGCCAGTATCGCAACAGGGTATAACACTGAAGCTTTCTTT
CDR3 protein: CASIATGYNTEAFF

J gene: TRBJ1-5
D gene: NA
V gene: TRBV27
clone size: NA
CDR3 DNA: TGTGCCAGCAGTTCCAGGTCAGGTCAGCCCCAGCATTTT
CDR3 protein: CASSSRSGQPQHF

J gene: TRBJ2-7
D gene: NA
V gene: TRBV5-4
clone size: NA
CDR3 DNA: TGTGCCAGCAGCTTGTCAGCCGGGTCCTACGAGCAGTACTTC
CDR3 protein: CASSLSAGSYEQYF

J gene: TRBJ1-4
D gene: NA
V gene: TRBV7-2
clone size: NA
CDR3 DNA: TGTGCCAGCTCTGGGGCAGGATCGAATGAAAAACTGTTTTTT
CDR3 protein: CASSGAGSNEKLFF

J gene: TRBJ2-7
D gene: TRBD1
V gene: TRBV7-8
clone size: NA
CDR3 DNA: TGTGCCAGCAGCTCCACGCGGCACAGGGGGCTACACGAGCAGTACTTC
CDR3 protein: CASSSTRHRGLHEQYF

J gene: TRBJ1-1
D gene: NA
V gene: TRBV4-1
clone size: NA
CDR3 DNA: TGCGCCAGCAGCCAAGAACCGGGGAACACTGAAGCTTTCTTT
CDR3 protein: CASSQEPGNTEAFF

J gene: TRBJ2-1
D gene: TRBD1
V gene: TRBV9
clone size: NA
CDR3 DNA: TGTGCCAGCAGCGCCTGGACAGGGGGCTGGAATGAGCAGTTCTTC
CDR3 protein: CASSAWTGGWNEQFF

J gene: TRBJ2-3
D gene: TRBD2
V gene: TRBV6-1
clone size: NA
CDR3 DNA: TGTGCCAGCAGTGAGGCCCCCGGAGCGGGGGGGCCAGATACGCAGTATTTT
CDR3 protein: CASSEAPGAGGPDTQYF

J gene: TRBJ2-1
D gene: NA
V gene: TRBV18
clone size: NA
CDR3 DNA: TGTGCCAGCTCACCACCGATGGGGGGGCCTCGGTACAATGAGCAGTTCTTC
CDR3 protein: CASSPPMGGPRYNEQFF

J gene: TRBJ1-6
D gene: NA
V gene: TRBV9
clone size: medium-sized
CDR3 DNA: TGTGCCAGCAGCGCTCCCGGGGGTTCCAAGAATTCACCCCTCCACTTT
CDR3 protein: CASSAPGGSKNSPLHF